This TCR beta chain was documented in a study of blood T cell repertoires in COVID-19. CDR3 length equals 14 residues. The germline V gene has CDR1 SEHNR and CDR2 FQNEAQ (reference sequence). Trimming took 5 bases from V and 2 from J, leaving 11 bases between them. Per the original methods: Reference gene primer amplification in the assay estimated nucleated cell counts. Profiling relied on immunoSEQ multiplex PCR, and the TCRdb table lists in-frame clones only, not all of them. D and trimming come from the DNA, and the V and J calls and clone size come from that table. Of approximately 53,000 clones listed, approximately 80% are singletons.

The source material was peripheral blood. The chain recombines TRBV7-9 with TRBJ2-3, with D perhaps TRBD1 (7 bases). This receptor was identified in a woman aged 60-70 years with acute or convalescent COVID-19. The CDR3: CASSPRGVTDTQYF. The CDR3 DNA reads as TGTGCCAGCAGCCCCAGGGGGGTCACAGATACGCAGTATTTT.